The 17 T cell receptor beta chains below were found in one sample sequenced in a study of cytomegalovirus exposure and HLA in healthy donors. Vbeta (60) and Jbeta (13) primers were used in the PCR. TCRdb's copy holds only in-frame clones and misses some; the assay was immunoSEQ multiplex PCR. The data contain over 100,000 clones, 77% of them singletons. Sequencing was performed on PBMCs. These receptors all come from a woman in her thirties or forties in good health and CMV-seronegative.

The chain uses TRBV5-1 and TRBJ2-2; 10 nucleotides match TRBD1. Trimming removed 3 bases from V and 6 bases from J; junction bases left unmatched: 5. Per the germline V gene, CDR1 is SGHRS and CDR2 is YFSETQ. CDR3 length equals 15 residues. The CDR3 nucleotides are TGCGCCAGCAGCTACCGGGACAGGGGCGCCGGGGAGCTGTTTTTT. Translation: CASSYRDRGAGELFF.

This clone was recorded a few times. This chain joins TRBV28 and TRBJ2-5; perhaps TRBD1 as D (5 bases). The CDR3 runs 15 residues. Germline lookup yields CDR1 MDHEN and CDR2 SYDVKM. V lost 5 bases and J lost 3, with 16 bases in between. CDR3 region: CASSREWGREETQYF. As DNA, the CDR3 is TGTGCCAGCAGTCGAGAATGGGGCAGGGAAGAGACCCAGTACTTC.

The chain uses TRBV5-1 and TRBJ2-1, with TRBD1 as a possible D gene (5 bases). V was trimmed by 1 base and J by 6 bases, leaving 14 bases between them. The CDR3 spans 15 residues. Germline V CDR1 and CDR2: SGHRS, YFSETQ. The CDR3, as DNA: TGCGCCAGCAGCTTGAAAATCACAGGATCCAATGAGCAGTTCTTC. Translated, it gives CASSLKITGSNEQFF.

This clone was picked up a small number of times. The chain combines TRBV18 with TRBJ1-2, with 10 nucleotides matching TRBD1. Germline lookup yields CDR1 KGHSH and CDR2 LQKENI. The length of the CDR3 is 14 residues. V lost 0 bases and J lost 9; bases outside the gene matches: 4. The CDR3 DNA is TGTGCCAGCTCACCACCAGGACAGGGGGGAAGCTACACCTTC. This translates into CASSPPGQGGSYTF.

The genes are TRBV30 and TRBJ1-4, with D perhaps matching TRBD1 (6 bases). Germline V CDR1 and CDR2: GTSNPN, SVGIG (reference sequence). This CDR3 is built from 13 residues. V was clipped by 3 bases and J by 6 bases, with 11 bases between them. CDR3: CAWSGQLDEKLFF. Written as DNA, the CDR3 is TGTGCCTGGAGCGGACAGTTGGATGAAAAACTGTTTTTT.

This clone was seen just once. J is TRBJ2-4 and V is TRBV5-1, with 8 bases aligning to TRBD2. Looked up from germline, CDR1 is SGHRS and CDR2 is YFSETQ. V dropped 2 bases and J dropped 8; count of bases not matched to a gene: 6. CDR3 length equals 14 residues. CDR3 in amino acids: CASSFGGGRDIQYF. The CDR3 DNA sequence: TGCGCCAGCAGCTTCGGGGGGGGCAGAGACATTCAGTACTTC.

The rearrangement joins TRBV18 to TRBJ2-3; no clear D. Deletions cut 5 bases from V and 0 bases from J, with 9 bases between. This CDR3 spans 14 amino acids. CDR1 is KGHSH, CDR2 LQKENI, per germline. The CDR3 region has the DNA TGTGCCAGCTCAAACTCCCTTAGCACAGATACGCAGTATTTT. Its translation: CASSNSLSTDTQYF.

The genes are TRBV4-1 and TRBJ1-5; TRBD1 matches at 10 bases. V lost 5 bases, J lost 5 bases, and 3 bases stayed unmatched. CDR1 is MGHRA, CDR2 YSYEKL, per germline. This CDR3 contains 14 residues. CDR3 coding DNA: TGCGCCAGCAGCTACGGGACAGGGGATCAGCCCCAGCATTTT. Translation gives CASSYGTGDQPQHF.

The rearrangement uses TRBV2 and TRBJ1-1, with D uncertain. Germline values: CDR1 SNHLY, CDR2 FYNNEI. The CDR3 spans 12 residues. Written as DNA, the CDR3 is TGTGCTGGAGGACCGCAGAACACTGAAGCTTTCTTT. Translated, it gives CAGGPQNTEAFF.

The J gene is TRBJ2-4, the V gene TRBV6-1; 7 bases agree with TRBD1. The V gene's germline CDR1 is MNHNS and CDR2 SASEGT. J gave up 0 bases and V 3 bases, and 5 bases lay outside the gene matches. The CDR3 spans 16 residues. In DNA, the CDR3 is TGTGCCAGCAGTGAGGGACAGACCTTAGCCAAAAACATTCAGTACTTC. Protein: CASSEGQTLAKNIQYF.

V is TRBV27 and J is TRBJ2-2; 8 nucleotides align to TRBD1. Germline V gene sequence: CDR1 MNHEY, CDR2 SMNVEV (reference sequence). With V trimmed by 6 bases and J by 3 bases, 6 bases remained unmatched. The CDR3 contains 15 residues. The CDR3, as DNA: TGTGCCAGCAGGATGGACAGGGAGCACACCGGGGAGCTGTTTTTT. Translation gives CASRMDREHTGELFF.

Only a few counts were recorded for this clone. The V gene is TRBV5-1, the J gene TRBJ1-5; no reliable D call. The CDR3 has 15 amino acids. Trimming shortened V by 7 bases and J by 6 bases, and 20 bases separated the two germline ends. Germline CDR1 and CDR2: SGHRS and YFSETQ. CDR3 sequence (DNA): TGCGCCAGCTGCGTATGGCGGCGGCAAAGTCAGCCCCAGCATTTT. Protein: CASCVWRRQSQPQHF.

The J gene is TRBJ1-1, the V gene TRBV5-1; tentatively, D is TRBD1 (5 bases). Germline CDR1 reads SGHRS; CDR2 reads YFSETQ. The CDR3 extends over 13 amino acids. V dropped 1 base and J dropped 8 bases, with 12 bases sitting between them. CDR3 amino acids: CASSLSGAIEAFF. CDR3 nucleotides: TGCGCCAGCAGCTTGAGCGGGGCAATAGAAGCTTTCTTT.

The chain links TRBV10-2 to TRBJ1-3, with TRBD1 as a possible D gene (5 bases). Germline V gene lookup returns CDR1 WSHSY and CDR2 SAAADI. Deletions cut 5 bases from V and 0 bases from J, with 14 bases between. This CDR3 is 16 amino acids long. CDR3 amino acids: CASSNWGPSSGNTIYF. CDR3 bases: TGCGCCAGCAGTAATTGGGGCCCGAGCTCTGGAAACACCATATATTTT.

V gene TRBV2 combines with J gene TRBJ2-7, with a possible D match to TRBD2 (6 bases). This CDR3 comprises 22 residues. Trimming stripped 0 bases from V and 7 bases from J, with 37 bases between. From germline, CDR1 is SNHLY and CDR2 FYNNEI. The CDR3 DNA follows: TGTGCCAGCAGTGAAGCTGAGTTACCCCGAGGCTTCGCGGGGATCAAGGGTCTTGAGCAGTACTTC. Translating gives CASSEAELPRGFAGIKGLEQYF.

J is TRBJ2-1 and V is TRBV29-1, with TRBD2 identical over 8 bases. V shed 8 bases, J shed 3 bases, and the junction held 9 bases outside the gene matches. The CDR3 has 14 amino acids. Germline V CDR1 and CDR2: SQVTM, ANQGSEA. This chain's CDR3 is CSSILAGGYNEQFF. In DNA, the CDR3 is TGCAGCAGTATTCTGGCGGGGGGCTACAATGAGCAGTTCTTC.

The V call is TRBV6-5, the J call TRBJ2-5; D possibly corresponds to TRBD2 (5 bases). V lost 6 bases, J lost 5 bases, and 7 bases lay in between. The germline V gene has CDR1 MNHEY and CDR2 SVGAGI. This CDR3 contains 11 residues. The CDR3 region is CASSSGETQYF. Written as DNA, the CDR3 is TGTGCCAGCAGCAGCGGTGAGACCCAGTACTTC.